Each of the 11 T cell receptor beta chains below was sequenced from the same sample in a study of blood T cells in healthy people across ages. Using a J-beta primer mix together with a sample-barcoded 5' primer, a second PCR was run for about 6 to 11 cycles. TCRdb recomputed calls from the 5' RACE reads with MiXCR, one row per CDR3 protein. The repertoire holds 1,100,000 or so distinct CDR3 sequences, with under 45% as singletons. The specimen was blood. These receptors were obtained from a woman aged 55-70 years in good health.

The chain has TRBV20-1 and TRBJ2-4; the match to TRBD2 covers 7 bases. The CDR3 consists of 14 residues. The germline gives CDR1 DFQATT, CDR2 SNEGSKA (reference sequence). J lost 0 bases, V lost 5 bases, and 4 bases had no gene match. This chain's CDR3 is CSALLAGAKNIQYF. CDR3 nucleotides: TGCAGTGCTCTCTTAGCGGGAGCCAAAAACATTCAGTACTTC.

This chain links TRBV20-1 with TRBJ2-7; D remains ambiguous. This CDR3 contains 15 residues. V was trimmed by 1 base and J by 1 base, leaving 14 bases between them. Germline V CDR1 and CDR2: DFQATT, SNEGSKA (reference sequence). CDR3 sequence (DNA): TGCAGTGCTAGAGCGAAGGGTGGGAATTCCTACGAGCAGTACTTC. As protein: CSARAKGGNSYEQYF.

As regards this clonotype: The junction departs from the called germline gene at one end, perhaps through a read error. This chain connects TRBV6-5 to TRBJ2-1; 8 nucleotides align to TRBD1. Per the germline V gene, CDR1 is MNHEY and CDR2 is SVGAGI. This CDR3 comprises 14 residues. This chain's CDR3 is CASSYSPGGNEQFF. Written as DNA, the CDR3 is TGTGCCAGCAGTTACTCACCAGGGGGCAATGAGCAGTTTTTC.

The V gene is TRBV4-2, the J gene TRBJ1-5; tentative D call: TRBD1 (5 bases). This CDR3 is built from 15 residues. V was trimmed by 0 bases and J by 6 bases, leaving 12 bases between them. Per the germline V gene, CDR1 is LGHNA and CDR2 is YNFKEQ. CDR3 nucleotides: TGTGCCAGCAGCCAAGAACAGGCGACGGCTCAGCCCCAGCATTTT. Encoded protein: CASSQEQATAQPQHF.

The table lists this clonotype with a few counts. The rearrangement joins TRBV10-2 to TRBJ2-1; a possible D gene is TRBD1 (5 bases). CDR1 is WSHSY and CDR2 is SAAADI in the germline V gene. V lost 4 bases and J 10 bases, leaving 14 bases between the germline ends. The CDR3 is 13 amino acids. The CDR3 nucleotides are TGCGCCAGCAGTGGAGACTCCTCAGGGGAGCAGTTCTTC. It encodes CASSGDSSGEQFF.

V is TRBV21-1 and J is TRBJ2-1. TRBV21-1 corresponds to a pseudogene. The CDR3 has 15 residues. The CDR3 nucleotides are TGTGCCAGCAGCAAACGGGGGAGTACCTACAATGAGCAGTTCTTC. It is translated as CASSKRGSTYNEQFF.

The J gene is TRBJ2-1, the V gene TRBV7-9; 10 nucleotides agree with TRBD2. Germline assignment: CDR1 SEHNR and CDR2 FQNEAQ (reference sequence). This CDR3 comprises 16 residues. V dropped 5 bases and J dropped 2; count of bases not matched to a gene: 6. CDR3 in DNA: TGTGCCAGCAGCCGTGGTGGGACTAGCGCCTACAATGAGCAGTTCTTC. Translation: CASSRGGTSAYNEQFF.

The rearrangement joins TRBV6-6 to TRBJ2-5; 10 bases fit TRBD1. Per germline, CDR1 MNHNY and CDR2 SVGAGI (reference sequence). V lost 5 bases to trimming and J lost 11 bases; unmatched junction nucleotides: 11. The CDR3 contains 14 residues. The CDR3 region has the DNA TGTGCCAGCAGTCGGGACAGGGGCAGAGAAGAGCAGTACTTC. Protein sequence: CASSRDRGREEQYF.

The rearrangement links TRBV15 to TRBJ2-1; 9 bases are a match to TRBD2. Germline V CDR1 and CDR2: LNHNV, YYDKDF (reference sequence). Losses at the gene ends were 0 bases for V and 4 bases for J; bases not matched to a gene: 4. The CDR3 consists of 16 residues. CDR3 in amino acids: CATSREASGTYNEQFF. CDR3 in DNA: TGTGCCACCAGCAGAGAGGCTAGCGGGACGTACAATGAGCAGTTCTTC.

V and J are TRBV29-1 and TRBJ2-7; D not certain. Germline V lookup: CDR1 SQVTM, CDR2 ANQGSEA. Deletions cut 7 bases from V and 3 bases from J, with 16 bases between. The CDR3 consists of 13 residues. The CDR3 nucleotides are TGCAGCGCCTCGGAGCAATTCTACTACGAGCAGTACTTC. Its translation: CSASEQFYYEQYF.

The CDR3: CASSQDLSGSQYEQYF. The CDR3 DNA reads as TGTGCCAGCAGCCAAGATTTAAGCGGGAGCCAATACGAGCAGTACTTC. The J gene is TRBJ2-7, the V gene TRBV4-2, with TRBD2 identical over 8 bases. CDR1 is LGHNA, CDR2 YNFKEQ, per germline. The CDR3 consists of 16 residues. With V trimmed by 0 bases and J by 4 bases, 8 bases remained unmatched.